Shown below are 24 T cell receptor beta chains from a single sample sequenced in a study of cytomegalovirus exposure and HLA in healthy donors. The PCR was carried out with 60 Vbeta primers and 13 Jbeta primers. The assay was immunoSEQ multiplex PCR, and TCRdb's table has in-frame clones only and misses some. The table lists 150,000 to 200,000 clones, 75% to 85% of them singletons. Sequences were obtained from PBMCs. Every receptor here comes from a woman aged 18-30 years in good health and CMV-seronegative.

The V gene is TRBV28, the J gene TRBJ2-7; 8 nucleotides align to TRBD1. The CDR3 is made up of 12 amino acids. Germline V gene lookup returns CDR1 MDHEN and CDR2 SYDVKM. V was clipped by 10 bases and J by 6 bases; unmatched bases: 8. As DNA, the CDR3 is TGTGCCACTCACTCAGGGGGCCTCGAGCAGTACTTC. It codes for CATHSGGLEQYF. Together with reference TRBV28 and TRBJ2-7, the CDR3 gives the full variable domain: DVKVTQSSRYLVKRTGEKVFLECVQDMDHENMFWYRQDPGLGLRLIYFSYDVKMKEKGDIPEGYSVSREKKERFSLILESASTNQTSMYLCATHSGGLEQYFGPGTRLTVT.

This clone has a single count. As DNA, the CDR3 is TGTGCCAGCAGTGAAGCGCCCGGAGCGAACACCGGGGAGCTGTTTTTT. Its protein product is CASSEAPGANTGELFF. The V call is TRBV2, the J call TRBJ2-2; D call uncertain. The length of the CDR3 is 16 residues. From germline, CDR1 is SNHLY and CDR2 FYNNEI. The V and J ends lost 0 bases and 0 bases respectively, with 8 bases between them.

This clone has just one count. The chain recombines TRBV6-5 with TRBJ1-2, with D hard to call. Between the trimmed V and J ends, which lost 2 bases and 4 bases, there was a span of 8 bases. The V gene's germline CDR1 is MNHEY and CDR2 SVGAGI. The CDR3 is 13 residues long. The CDR3 DNA reads TGTGCCAGCAGTTACGAGGTTGGCTATGGCTACACCTTC. This sequence encodes CASSYEVGYGYTF.

V is TRBV15 and J is TRBJ2-3; 9 nucleotides agree with TRBD2. Germline loops: CDR1 LNHNV, CDR2 YYDKDF (reference sequence). This CDR3 has 17 residues. V was pared by 0 bases and J by 6 bases, with 10 bases of the junction left unmatched. The DNA of the CDR3 is TGTGCCACCAGCAGAGATAAGACGGCGGGGGGGCTGGATACGCAGTATTTT. It encodes CATSRDKTAGGLDTQYF.

The table lists this clone with a few counts. V is TRBV10-3 and J is TRBJ2-7; 8 positions match TRBD1. This CDR3 region has 13 residues. V was clipped by 10 bases and J by 3 bases; unmatched bases: 8. Germline V CDR1 and CDR2: ENHRY, SYGVKD. CDR3 DNA: TGTGCCACCGCCACGGACAGGGACTACGAGCAGTACTTC. Amino acid sequence: CATATDRDYEQYF.

This clone was observed a single time. J is TRBJ2-1 and V is TRBV11-2; 12 positions agree with TRBD2. V dropped 1 base and J dropped 4; count of bases not matched to a gene: 5. Germline CDR1 and CDR2: SGHAT and FQNNGV. This CDR3 region has 17 residues. The CDR3 DNA follows: TGTGCCAGCAGCTTAGCAATTCTAGCGGGGGGGTACAATGAGCAGTTCTTC. This gives the protein CASSLAILAGGYNEQFF.

The CDR3 spells CASSFASRNEQFF. CDR3 DNA: TGTGCCAGCAGTTTCGCTAGCCGGAATGAGCAGTTCTTC. This chain joins TRBV6-5 and TRBJ2-1; D might be TRBD2 (5 bases). CDR1 is MNHEY, CDR2 SVGAGI, per germline. The CDR3 totals 13 residues. V was clipped by 4 bases and J by 7 bases, with 11 bases between them.

The chain employs TRBV5-1 and TRBJ2-2; 11 bases align to TRBD2. CDR3 length: 15 amino acids. J lost 7 bases, V lost 4 bases, and 6 bases had no gene match. The germline V gene has CDR1 SGHRS and CDR2 YFSETQ. The CDR3: CASSQGLAVYGELFF. In DNA form, the CDR3 reads TGCGCCAGCAGCCAGGGACTAGCGGTGTACGGGGAGCTGTTTTTT.

The rearrangement joins TRBV15 to TRBJ2-5, with D uncertain. Trimming stripped 5 bases from V and 7 bases from J, with 14 bases between. There are 13 residues in the CDR3. Germline lookup yields CDR1 LNHNV and CDR2 YYDKDF (reference sequence). The CDR3 loop is CATSPPDLGTQYF. The CDR3 DNA follows: TGTGCCACCAGCCCCCCAGACTTGGGGACCCAGTACTTC.

The chain joins TRBV2 to TRBJ1-5; D might be TRBD1 (5 bases). The CDR3 totals 17 residues. Germline loops: CDR1 SNHLY, CDR2 FYNNEI. V lost 0 bases, J lost 3 bases, and 15 bases lay in between. CDR3 amino acids: CASSEAPEGPSNQPQHF. The CDR3 DNA is TGTGCCAGCAGTGAAGCCCCGGAGGGGCCTTCCAATCAGCCCCAGCATTTT.

The rearrangement joins TRBV7-9 to TRBJ1-1, with unresolved D. Trimming removed 2 bases at V and 5 bases at J, with 6 bases between. The CDR3 is 12 residues long. Germline CDR1 and CDR2: SEHNR and FQNEAQ (reference sequence). CDR3 sequence: CASSLTQTEAFF. DNA of the CDR3: TGTGCCAGCAGCTTAACACAGACTGAAGCTTTCTTT.

This chain links TRBV6-5 with TRBJ1-5; D might be TRBD1 (6 bases). The CDR3 covers 14 residues. The germline V and J ends were trimmed by 4 bases and 9 bases, with 16 bases remaining between them. Germline V gives CDR1 MNHEY, CDR2 SVGAGI. The DNA for the CDR3 is TGTGCCAGCAGTTTACAGGGAGGGGGGTGGCCCCAGCATTTT. Amino acid sequence: CASSLQGGGWPQHF.

This sequence joins TRBV14 and TRBJ1-1, with TRBD1 identical over 7 bases. Germline CDR1 SGHDN, CDR2 FVKESK. The CDR3 totals 14 residues. The V and J ends lost 1 base and 7 bases, in that order; junction bases with no gene match: 6. CDR3 amino acids: CASSQVGQADEAFF. The CDR3 DNA follows: TGTGCCAGCAGCCAAGTAGGACAGGCCGATGAAGCTTTCTTT.

The chain employs TRBV6-6 and TRBJ2-3; 8 bases line up with TRBD1. V was clipped by 4 bases and J by 4 bases; unmatched bases: 10. This CDR3 has 16 residues. From germline, CDR1 is MNHNY and CDR2 SVGAGI (reference sequence). This CDR3 is CASSFRRQGSADTQYF. The CDR3 nucleotides read TGTGCCAGCAGTTTTAGGAGACAGGGGTCCGCAGATACGCAGTATTTT.

The chain joins TRBV15 to TRBJ2-7; 10 positions match TRBD1. The CDR3 extends over 15 amino acids. V shed 3 bases and J 5 bases; nucleotides not matched to a gene: 7. CDR1 and CDR2 (germline): LNHNV, YYDKDF (reference sequence). For the CDR3, the DNA is TGTGCCACCAGCAGGGACAGGGGGGGATCCCACGAGCAGTACTTC. It codes for CATSRDRGGSHEQYF.

This chain joins TRBV30 and TRBJ1-4; D is undetermined. Trimming cost V 0 bases and J 7 bases, with 9 bases left between them. Germline CDR1 and CDR2: GTSNPN and SVGIG (reference sequence). This CDR3 region has 13 residues. CDR3 sequence (DNA): TGTGCCTGGAGTGTAGCCTGGGCTGAAAAACTGTTTTTT. Translation gives CAWSVAWAEKLFF.

Here the CDR3 reads CASSQAGSGELFF. CDR3 DNA sequence: TGTGCCAGCAGCCAAGCAGGGTCCGGGGAGCTGTTTTTT. The chain is built from TRBV4-2 and TRBJ2-2; tentatively, D is TRBD1 (5 bases). The CDR3 is 13 residues long. Per the germline V gene, CDR1 is LGHNA and CDR2 is YNFKEQ. V lost 1 base, J lost 6 bases, and 6 bases lay in between.

This rearrangement joins TRBV28 to TRBJ1-1; D might be TRBD1 (5 bases). Germline CDR1 MDHEN, CDR2 SYDVKM. This CDR3 region has 16 residues. V lost 5 bases to trimming and J lost 4 bases, with 20 bases between them. CDR3 bases: TGTGCCAGCAGTGGGGACCGGGGGAGACTAACCACTGAAGCTTTCTTT. It is translated as CASSGDRGRLTTEAFF.

CDR3 protein: CASSPLWPQYF. The DNA for the CDR3 is TGTGCCAGCAGCCCTCTCTGGCCCCAGTACTTC. The rearrangement uses TRBV21-1 and TRBJ2-5; the D call in the table, TRBD1, was not verified against the DNA. TRBV21-1 represents a pseudogene. The CDR3 is made up of 11 amino acids.

The V gene is TRBV5-8, the J gene TRBJ2-7; D is perhaps TRBD2 (5 bases). The germline CDR1 and CDR2 sequences are SGHTS and YDEGEE. This CDR3 has 15 amino acids. Trimming took off 3 bases at V and 3 bases at J, with 16 bases between the two ends. In DNA form, the CDR3 reads TGTGCCAGCAGCTCCCGGTGGGGAGCCCACTACGAGCAGTACTTC. As protein: CASSSRWGAHYEQYF.

This sequence joins TRBV5-5 and TRBJ2-7; 8 positions match TRBD1. The ends lost 2 bases at V and 6 bases at J; junction bases unmatched: 10. The CDR3 totals 15 residues. Per germline, CDR1 SGHKS and CDR2 YYEKEE (reference sequence). CDR3 nucleotide sequence: TGTGCCAGCAGCTTTTTCTGGCAGGGGGCTTCCGAGCAGTACTTC. Translated: CASSFFWQGASEQYF.

This clone was seen once. The chain uses TRBV10-2 and TRBJ2-1, with a tentative D call TRBD2 (6 bases). This CDR3 is built from 14 residues. Deletions cut 0 bases from V and 7 bases from J, with 10 bases between. Germline CDR1 WSHSY, CDR2 SAAADI. In nucleotides, the CDR3 is TGCGCCAGCAGTGAGTCTGTGGGGGGAAATGAGCAGTTCTTC. It encodes CASSESVGGNEQFF.

This chain joins TRBV28 and TRBJ1-2; TRBD1 matches at 11 bases. The CDR3 runs 15 residues. CDR1 MDHEN and CDR2 SYDVKM come from the germline V gene. With 4 bases clipped from V and 6 bases from J, the junction kept 7 bases outside the gene matches. CDR3 sequence (DNA): TGTGCCAGCAGTTCGCCGGGGACAGGGGGGGATGGCTACACCTTC. Protein sequence: CASSSPGTGGDGYTF.

The chain has TRBV9 and TRBJ1-6, with D tentatively TRBD1 (5 bases). Trimming took 4 bases from V and 8 from J, leaving 10 bases between them. Germline CDR1 SGDLS, CDR2 YYNGEE. The CDR3 is 13 residues long. The chain's CDR3 is CASSWGGDSPLHF. Written as DNA, the CDR3 is TGTGCCAGCAGCTGGGGGGGGGATTCACCCCTCCACTTT.